One TCR beta chain is described in this entry. The data belong to a study of T cell clones after liver transplantation. At the level of the study: A pre-transplant mixed lymphocyte reaction with TCRbeta sequencing defined graft-donor-reactive clones followed in post-transplant blood.

This CDR3 has 16 residues. Trimming removed 2 bases from V and 6 bases from J, with 19 bases in between. Germline V gene lookup returns CDR1 MNHNS and CDR2 SASEGT. Assay: immunoSEQ multiplex PCR; the TCRdb copy retains only in-frame clones and omits some. The table includes some 34,000 clones, around 94% detected once. Unstimulated PBMCs were sorted into CD3+CD4+ and CD3+CD8+ populations. The source is a human patient who received a liver transplant. The graft donor may account for some of the T cells. The source material was CD8+ T cells from blood, sampled 12 months after liver transplant. This chain uses TRBV6-1 with TRBJ1-1; D uncertain. CDR3 residues: CASSERKLGEKPEAFF. CDR3 nucleotide sequence: TGTGCCAGCAGTGAACGAAAACTAGGTGAGAAGCCTGAAGCTTTCTTT.